What follows are 12 T cell receptor beta chains derived from one specimen sequenced in a study of cytomegalovirus exposure and HLA in healthy donors (dated by TCRdb to between 2016 and 2019). The library was built by means of the immunoSEQ multiplex PCR assay. A mixture of 60 forward primers for TCR Vbeta segments and 13 reverse primers for TCR Jbeta segments was used in the multiplex PCR. TCRdb took over this immuneACCESS table, retaining in-frame rearrangements with V and J assigned. Such tables are incomplete; in checked studies, under half of the missing clones stem from an unresolved V gene, and the remainder is unexplained. For this sample, the table gives fewer than 150,000 clones. The ten most abundant clones make up 2% to 3% of the sample. The sequenced sample consisted of PBMCs. Every receptor here comes from a man aged 40-49 years in good health and CMV-seronegative.

The rearrangement links TRBV6-5 to TRBJ1-1, with no clear D. Germline V CDR1 and CDR2: MNHEY, SVGAGI. There are 13 residues in the CDR3. V was clipped by 5 bases and J by 0 bases, with 7 bases between them. DNA for the CDR3: TGTGCCAGCAGTACCGGGGTGAACACTGAAGCTTTCTTT. Protein: CASSTGVNTEAFF.

As DNA, the CDR3 is TGTGCCAGCAGCCCCGCGGAGGGGAGGGCTTTCTTT. Protein: CASSPAEGRAFF. The chain is built from TRBV9 and TRBJ1-1; the D gene is possibly TRBD1 (5 bases). Germline V lookup: CDR1 SGDLS, CDR2 YYNGEE. This CDR3 spans 12 amino acids. Trimming pared 4 bases from V and 11 bases from J, leaving 15 bases between.

With regard to this clone: This same CDR3 is encoded by further DNA sequences in the sample. The chain links TRBV7-2 to TRBJ1-5; maybe TRBD1 (5 bases). Germline V gene sequence: CDR1 SGHTA, CDR2 FQGNSA. This CDR3 comprises 14 residues. V gave up 5 bases and J gave up 6 bases, with 14 bases separating them. In DNA, the CDR3 is TGTGCCAGCAGCCTCCTGGGGGAGGGTCAGCCCCAGCATTTT. The encoded protein is CASSLLGEGQPQHF.

The chain combines TRBV19 with TRBJ1-1; a possible D gene is TRBD1 (5 bases). CDR3 length: 13 residues. Germline V gives CDR1 LNHDA, CDR2 SQIVND (reference sequence). Trimming stripped 8 bases from V and 0 bases from J, with 10 bases between. The CDR3 spells CASADRLNTEAFF. The CDR3 bases are TGTGCCAGTGCCGACAGACTGAACACTGAAGCTTTCTTT.

The chain carries TRBV9 and TRBJ2-1; 10 bases fit TRBD1. Germline trimming cut 6 bases from V and 5 bases from J; bases unmatched to any gene: 8. The CDR3 is 15 residues long. The germline V gene has CDR1 SGDLS and CDR2 YYNGEE. The CDR3 protein is CASTLDRGRNNEQFF. CDR3 DNA sequence: TGTGCCAGCACCCTCGACAGGGGGCGCAACAATGAGCAGTTCTTC.

This chain uses TRBV5-8 with TRBJ2-3, with D hard to call. CDR1 is SGHTS and CDR2 is YDEGEE in the germline V gene. The CDR3 is made up of 15 amino acids. V shed 5 bases and J shed 4 bases, with 17 bases lying between them. The CDR3 coding sequence is TGTGCCAGCAGTGAAGAACGGCGGTCGGCAGATACGCAGTATTTT. Its translation is CASSEERRSADTQYF.

V gene TRBV5-6 combines with J gene TRBJ1-1; perhaps TRBD1 as D (5 bases). The CDR3 is 13 amino acids. The V gene lost 2 bases and the J gene lost 8 bases, with 13 bases spanning the gap. Per germline, CDR1 SGHDT and CDR2 YYEEEE. CDR3 in DNA: TGTGCCAGCAGCTTAGGTGGGGCAAGAGAAGCTTTCTTT. Its translation: CASSLGGAREAFF.

J is TRBJ2-7 and V is TRBV6-5, with D unclear. Germline-derived CDR1 and CDR2 are MNHEY and SVGAGI. V was trimmed by 8 bases and J by 6 bases, leaving 14 bases between them. The CDR3 runs to 12 residues. The CDR3 DNA reads TGTGCCAGCTCCCGAGAGAGGAGCGAGCAGTACTTC. Amino acid sequence: CASSRERSEQYF.

The chain employs TRBV4-1 and TRBJ1-1; D remains ambiguous. Germline values: CDR1 MGHRA, CDR2 YSYEKL. The CDR3 spans 14 residues. V was pared by 4 bases and J by 0 bases, with 9 bases between. CDR3 residues: CASSPTGMNTEAFF. In DNA form, the CDR3 reads TGCGCCAGCAGCCCCACTGGTATGAACACTGAAGCTTTCTTT.

CDR3 amino acids: CASSVEAWGGTDTQYF. The DNA for the CDR3 is TGTGCCAGCAGCGTAGAAGCTTGGGGGGGCACAGATACGCAGTATTTT. The chain carries TRBV9 and TRBJ2-3, with a possible D match to TRBD2 (6 bases). The CDR3 is 16 amino acids. CDR1 is SGDLS, CDR2 YYNGEE, per germline. V was shortened by 0 bases and J by 1 base, with 12 bases between the two germline ends. Complete variable domain (other parts from reference TRBV9 and TRBJ2-3): DSGVTQTPKHLITATGQRVTLRCSPRSGDLSVYWYQQSLDQGLQFLIQYYNGEERAKGNILERFSAQQFPDLHSELNLSSLELGDSALYFCASSVEAWGGTDTQYFGPGTRLTVL.

The chain links TRBV6-1 to TRBJ2-2; 7 bases line up with TRBD1. J was trimmed by 3 bases and V by 4 bases; bases with no gene match: 14. Germline values: CDR1 MNHNS, CDR2 SASEGT. This CDR3 has 18 amino acids. Here the CDR3 reads CASSGPQGPRWDTGELFF. CDR3 DNA: TGTGCCAGCAGTGGACCACAGGGGCCTCGCTGGGACACCGGGGAGCTGTTTTTT.

V is TRBV7-9 and J is TRBJ1-4, with no clear D. The CDR3 is 17 amino acids. The germline V gene has CDR1 SEHNR and CDR2 FQNEAQ (reference sequence). V gave up 5 bases and J gave up 3 bases, with 19 bases separating them. CDR3 in amino acids: CASSPGEASASNEKLFF. The CDR3 DNA follows: TGTGCCAGCAGCCCCGGAGAGGCGTCAGCATCTAATGAAAAACTGTTTTTT.